This passage covers 21 T cell receptor beta chains from one sample sequenced in a study of Graves' ophthalmopathy and Graves' hyperthyroidism. The sequenced template was RNA, covering the TCR beta CDR3 region. Investigators did first-round RT-PCR with HTBI primers, then second-round multiplex PCR. TCRdb processed the multiplex PCR reads anew with MiXCR; each CDR3 protein has one entry. The profile covers 350,000 to 400,000 distinct CDR3 sequences, with approximately 15% appearing a single time and roughly 7% taken by the ten largest. Sequenced: peripheral blood. These receptor sequences come from a woman in her late teens or twenties with stable Graves' hyperthyroidism.

This clonotype was seen repeatedly, ten times or more. The chain links TRBV5-5 to TRBJ2-2; a weak D match, TRBD1 (5 bases). There are 16 residues in the CDR3. Deletions cut 0 bases from V and 2 bases from J, with 11 bases between. The germline V gene encodes CDR1 SGHKS and CDR2 YYEKEE (reference sequence). The CDR3 DNA reads as TGTGCCAGCAGCTTGGCTATAGGACACAACACCGGGGAGCTGTTTTTT. Its translation: CASSLAIGHNTGELFF.

This clonotype came up many times. V gene TRBV12-3 or TRBV12-4 combines with J gene TRBJ2-6; D gene unclear. The CDR3 covers 13 residues. V was clipped by 6 bases and J by 4 bases, with 7 bases between them. The CDR3 region is CASRGAGANVLTF. CDR3 DNA: TGTGCCAGCAGGGGTGCCGGGGCCAACGTCCTGACTTTC.

The table lists this clonotype with many counts. The V and J genes are TRBV12-3 or TRBV12-4 and TRBJ1-2, with D possibly matching TRBD1 (5 bases). Trimming removed 7 bases from V and 2 bases from J, with 14 bases in between. The CDR3 contains 14 residues. The CDR3 DNA is TGTGCCAGCACTTTGACAGAAAAGAACTATGGCTACACCTTC. It yields the protein CASTLTEKNYGYTF.

At least ten counts were recorded for this clonotype. The chain carries TRBV27 and TRBJ1-1; D is possibly TRBD1 (6 bases). Germline V lookup: CDR1 MNHEY, CDR2 SMNVEV (reference sequence). CDR3 length equals 13 residues. Deletions cut 6 bases from V and 7 bases from J, with 15 bases between. The CDR3 is CASRGHDEDEAFF. For the CDR3, the DNA is TGTGCCAGCAGGGGACATGACGAGGATGAAGCTTTCTTT.

The table lists this clonotype with a few counts. The V gene is TRBV27, the J gene TRBJ2-2, with D tentatively TRBD1 (6 bases). This CDR3 is 16 amino acids long. Deletions cut 6 bases from V and 0 bases from J, with 14 bases between. In germline, CDR1 is MNHEY, CDR2 SMNVEV (reference sequence). The CDR3 region is CASSQDRPPNTGELFF. DNA for the CDR3: TGTGCCAGCAGCCAGGACAGACCCCCGAACACCGGGGAGCTGTTTTTT.

V and J are TRBV14 and TRBJ1-5; TRBD1 might be the D (6 bases). V lost 0 bases and J 1 base, leaving 16 bases between the germline ends. Germline-derived CDR1 and CDR2 are SGHDN and FVKESK. CDR3 length equals 18 residues. The CDR3 DNA follows: TGTGCCAGCAGCCAAGATGGGGATCGACAGGCCAGCAATCAGCCCCAGCATTTT. Translating it yields CASSQDGDRQASNQPQHF.

This clonotype was observed at least ten times. The rearrangement joins TRBV28 to TRBJ1-1; maybe TRBD1 (5 bases). Trimming pared 5 bases from V and 0 bases from J, leaving 10 bases between. CDR1 is MDHEN and CDR2 is SYDVKM in the germline V gene. The CDR3 length is 14 residues. CDR3 residues: CASSPGGLNTEAFF. The CDR3 nucleotides read TGTGCCAGCAGTCCCGGGGGGTTGAACACTGAAGCTTTCTTT.

The chain has TRBV7-2 and TRBJ2-5; D ambiguous. The end of the DNA is better explained by TRBJ2-7, so the J call may be wrong. The CDR3 totals 12 residues. Germline V gives CDR1 SGHTA, CDR2 FQGNSA. The CDR3 protein is CASSSVWDEQYF. CDR3 DNA: TGTGCCAGCAGTTCGGTATGGGACGAGCAGTACTTC.

The gene calls are TRBV20-1 and TRBJ2-5; 11 positions agree with TRBD1. J gave up 6 bases and V 5 bases, and 8 bases lay outside the gene matches. CDR3 length equals 14 residues. Germline-derived CDR1 and CDR2 are DFQATT and SNEGSKA (reference sequence). The CDR3 nucleotides read TGCAGTGCTGGAGGACAGGGGGCAGGAAAGACCCAGTACTTC. The encoded protein is CSAGGQGAGKTQYF.

The chain combines TRBV9 with TRBJ1-1; unclear D gene. The germline CDR1 and CDR2 sequences are SGDLS and YYNGEE. Trimming removed 4 bases at V and 1 base at J, with 14 bases between. The CDR3 sequence is 15 residues long. The CDR3 DNA reads as TGTGCCAGCAGCTTACTCTCCGGGGAGAACACTGAAGCTTTCTTT. Protein product: CASSLLSGENTEAFF.

This clonotype has ten or more counts. The chain has TRBV27 and TRBJ1-5; TRBD1 might be the D (6 bases). The CDR3 is 14 residues long. The V and J ends lost 11 bases and 4 bases respectively, with 18 bases between them. From germline, CDR1 is MNHEY and CDR2 SMNVEV (reference sequence). The DNA for the CDR3 is TGTGCCCCAGTGGTTTACAGGGAGAATCAGCCCCAGCATTTT. It specifies CAPVVYRENQPQHF.

This clonotype was counted between two and nine times. One end of the junction varies from germline; a read error may be responsible. V and J are TRBV27 and TRBJ2-6, with TRBD1 as a possible D gene (6 bases). Germline CDR1 and CDR2: MNHEY and SMNVEV (reference sequence). This CDR3 comprises 16 residues. DNA of the CDR3: TGTGCCAGCAGTTTCCTACAGGGAGCTGGGGCCAACATCCTGACTTTC. This sequence encodes CASSFLQGAGANILTF. Full variable domain (remainder filled in from reference TRBV27 and TRBJ2-6): EAQVTQNPRYLITVTGKKLTVTCSQNMNHEYMSWYRQDPGLGLRQIYYSMNVEVTDKGDVPEGYKVSRKEKRNFPLILESPSPNQTSLYFCASSFLQGAGANILTFGAGSRLTVL.

This clonotype was observed many times. The V gene is TRBV6-1, the J gene TRBJ1-1, with D hard to call. Germline CDR1 and CDR2: MNHNS and SASEGT. The CDR3 sequence is 14 residues long. The V gene lost 6 bases and the J gene lost 2 bases, with 13 bases spanning the gap. This chain's CDR3 is CASRPFGVNTEAFF. In DNA form, the CDR3 reads TGTGCCAGCAGACCTTTCGGGGTTAACACTGAAGCTTTCTTT.

With regard to this clonotype: A read error may be the cause here, since a much bigger clone is one base away. Since the CDR3 does not end with the conserved phenylalanine or tryptophan, this likely comes from a read error. This chain links TRBV19 with TRBJ1-5; a weak D match, TRBD1 (5 bases). Germline V gene data show CDR1 as LNHDA and CDR2 as SQIVND (reference sequence). The CDR3 covers 15 residues. The V end was cut by 5 bases, the J end by 5 bases, with 16 bases between. The CDR3 loop reads CASSARRQSDQPQHL. The CDR3 bases are TGTGCCAGTAGTGCTAGGCGACAGTCAGATCAGCCCCAGCATTTG.

The gene calls are TRBV6-1 and TRBJ2-5, with 8 bases that match TRBD2. The CDR3 runs to 15 residues. Germline V CDR1 and CDR2: MNHNS, SASEGT. V lost 8 bases and J lost 1; bases outside the gene matches: 9. CDR3 nucleotide sequence: TGTGCCAGCCGAGGGACTAGGTTACCCCAAGAGACCCAGTACTTC. As protein: CASRGTRLPQETQYF.

This clonotype was counted ten times or more. The V and J genes are TRBV20-1 and TRBJ1-1, with D possibly TRBD1 on 5 matching bases. CDR3 length: 16 residues. Germline V CDR1 and CDR2: DFQATT, SNEGSKA (reference sequence). V shed 3 bases and J shed 7 bases, with 24 bases lying between them. CDR3 nucleotide sequence: TGCAGTGCTAGCCATCGGTTGGGGCGACTATCAAATGAAGCTTTCTTT. Protein product: CSASHRLGRLSNEAFF.

This clonotype was detected many times. V and J are TRBV5-1 and TRBJ1-1; tentatively, D is TRBD1 (5 bases). The V gene's germline CDR1 is SGHRS and CDR2 YFSETQ. CDR3 length equals 15 residues. V was clipped by 1 base and J by 7 bases, with 17 bases between them. The CDR3 nucleotides are TGCGCCAGCAGCTTGTTCGAGGGGCTTCCTAGTGAAGCTTTCTTT. This encodes CASSLFEGLPSEAFF.

In this sample, this clonotype turned up many times. The V call is TRBV7-8, the J call TRBJ2-3; D is undetermined. The germline gives CDR1 SGHVS, CDR2 FQNEAQ. The ends were cut back, 5 bases at V and 3 bases at J, with 15 bases in the middle. The CDR3 runs 15 residues. The CDR3, as DNA: TGTGCCAGCAGCCGATTCGGTGGGGATACAGATACGCAGTATTTT. Its translation: CASSRFGGDTDTQYF.

This clonotype was counted ten times or more. CDR3 loop: CASGEANTEAFF. The CDR3 DNA is TGTGCCAGCGGGGAGGCAAACACTGAAGCTTTCTTT. The chain recombines TRBV12-3 or TRBV12-4 with TRBJ1-1; no clear D. The CDR3 has 12 amino acids. Trimming cost V 8 bases and J 2 bases, with 9 bases left between them.

This clonotype was seen many times. V and J are TRBV11-2 and TRBJ1-1; the D is unclear. Trimming shortened V by 1 base and J by 7 bases, and 7 bases separated the two germline ends. CDR1 and CDR2 (germline): SGHAT, FQNNGV. The CDR3 spans 12 residues. This chain's CDR3 is CASSLVSVEAFF. Here the CDR3 DNA reads TGTGCCAGCAGCTTAGTTTCTGTTGAAGCTTTCTTT.

This clonotype has a handful of counts. V usage is TRBV4-2 and J usage is TRBJ2-7, with 10 bases lining up with TRBD1. V lost 3 bases to trimming and J lost 3 bases; unmatched junction nucleotides: 5. The CDR3 runs to 15 residues. From germline, CDR1 is LGHNA and CDR2 YNFKEQ. DNA for the CDR3: TGTGCCAGCAGCCAGGACAGGGGGGTCCGCTACGAGCAGTACTTC. Protein: CASSQDRGVRYEQYF.